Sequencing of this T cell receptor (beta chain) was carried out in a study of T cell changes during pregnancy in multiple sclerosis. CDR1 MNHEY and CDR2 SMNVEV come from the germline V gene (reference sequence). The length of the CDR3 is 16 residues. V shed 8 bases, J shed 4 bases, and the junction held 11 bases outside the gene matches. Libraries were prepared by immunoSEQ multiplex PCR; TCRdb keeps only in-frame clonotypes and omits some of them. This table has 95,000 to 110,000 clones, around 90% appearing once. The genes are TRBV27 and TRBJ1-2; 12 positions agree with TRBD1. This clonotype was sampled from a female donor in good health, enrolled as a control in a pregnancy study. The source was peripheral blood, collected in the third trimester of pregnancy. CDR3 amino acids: CASGENWDRGPYGYTF. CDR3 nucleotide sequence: TGTGCCAGCGGGGAAAACTGGGACAGGGGGCCCTATGGCTACACCTTC.